The 8 T cell receptor beta chains presented below share a single source sample, sequenced in a study of T-cell memory formation after mild COVID-19. TCRdb re-derived calls from the 5' RACE reads in MiXCR, one entry per CDR3 protein. Among 410,000 or so distinct CDR3 sequences, more than 20% were seen once, and the ten largest hold roughly 13%. Sequencing was performed on PBMCs or a T cell subset sorted from them (not recorded which). These TCRs come from an adult woman who had mild COVID-19 (a few samples of this study predate the infection). Cell type and time point are not known.

This chain links TRBV7-6 with TRBJ2-2; D gene unclear. CDR1 SGHVS and CDR2 FNYEAQ come from the germline V gene. Trimming left V 4 bases short and J 1 base short, with 7 bases between. The CDR3 covers 14 residues. CDR3 sequence (DNA): TGTGCCAGCAGCTCAGTAGGGAACACCGGGGAGCTGTTTTTT. Encoded protein: CASSSVGNTGELFF.

The chain couples TRBV7-8 to TRBJ1-5, with TRBD1 matching over 7 bases. The germline CDR1 and CDR2 sequences are SGHVS and FQNEAQ. This CDR3 has 17 amino acids. V dropped 5 bases and J dropped 0; count of bases not matched to a gene: 10. The CDR3 coding sequence is TGTGCCAGCAGCCGACGCACAGGGGAGTATAGCAATCAGCCCCAGCATTTT. Its protein product is CASSRRTGEYSNQPQHF.

This clonotype was counted between two and nine times. The chain uses TRBV7-9 and TRBJ2-2; TRBD2 matches 7 bases. The CDR3 covers 16 residues. Trimming removed 7 bases from V and 4 bases from J; junction bases left unmatched: 12. The germline CDR1 and CDR2 sequences are SEHNR and FQNEAQ (reference sequence). CDR3 protein: CASISRDYFFTGELFF. The CDR3 nucleotides are TGTGCCAGCATCTCCAGGGACTACTTTTTCACCGGGGAGCTGTTTTTT.

The chain uses TRBV7-2 and TRBJ1-2; no definite D call. Trimming stripped 4 bases from V and 0 bases from J, with 6 bases between. CDR3 length: 13 residues. CDR1 SGHTA and CDR2 FQGNSA come from the germline V gene. The CDR3 spells CASSSGTNYGYTF. CDR3 sequence (DNA): TGTGCCAGCAGCTCCGGGACTAACTATGGCTACACCTTC. The variable domain in full, completed from reference TRBV7-2 and TRBJ1-2, reads GAGVSQSPSNKVTEKGKDVELRCDPISGHTALYWYRQSLGQGLEFLIYFQGNSAPDKSGLPSDRFSAERTGGSVSTLTIQRTQQEDSAVYLCASSSGTNYGYTFGSGTRLTVV.

This clonotype was counted many times. This chain uses TRBV20-1 with TRBJ2-2, with D uncertain. Trimming shortened V by 4 bases and J by 0 bases, and 6 bases separated the two germline ends. CDR1 is DFQATT and CDR2 is SNEGSKA in the germline V gene (reference sequence). This CDR3 region has 13 residues. The CDR3 DNA follows: TGCAGTGCTATCCATACGAACACCGGGGAGCTGTTTTTT. This encodes CSAIHTNTGELFF.

In its sample, this clonotype was seen a few times. This sequence joins TRBV5-1 and TRBJ2-3; D might be TRBD2 (6 bases). The CDR3 covers 16 residues. The V and J ends lost 4 bases and 2 bases respectively, with 17 bases between them. In germline, CDR1 is SGHRS, CDR2 YFSETQ. CDR3 residues: CASSRGVGGPTDTQYF. In DNA form, the CDR3 reads TGCGCCAGCAGCAGGGGCGTGGGAGGCCCCACAGATACGCAGTATTTT. Combining the CDR3 with reference TRBV5-1 and TRBJ2-3 gives the whole variable domain KAGVTQTPRYLIKTRGQQVTLSCSPISGHRSVSWYQQTPGQGLQFLFEYFSETQRNKGNFPGRFSGRQFSNSRSEMNVSTLELGDSALYLCASSRGVGGPTDTQYFGPGTRLTVL.

This clonotype was counted a few times. The rearrangement joins TRBV6-2 or TRBV6-3 to TRBJ2-7, with D possibly being TRBD1 (6 bases). CDR3 length equals 14 residues. CDR1 and CDR2 (germline): MNHEY, SVGEGT. The V end was cut by 2 bases, the J end by 3 bases, with 11 bases between. The CDR3, as DNA: TGTGCCAGCAGTTACACCGCAGGGGACTACGAGCAGTACTTC. Translated, it gives CASSYTAGDYEQYF.

This clonotype was found many times. The V gene is TRBV5-1, the J gene TRBJ2-7; 10 bases line up with TRBD2. Germline V lookup: CDR1 SGHRS, CDR2 YFSETQ. Trimming at V came to 5 bases and at J to 1 base, leaving 3 bases not matched to a gene. The CDR3 contains 14 residues. DNA of the CDR3: TGCGCCAGCAGTTGGACTAGCGGATCCTACGAGCAGTACTTC. This translates into CASSWTSGSYEQYF.